This entry lists 19 T cell receptor beta chains sequenced from one sample in a study of Tregs in tolerant kidney transplant recipients. Method: immunoSEQ multiplex PCR; TCRdb's copy keeps in-frame clones and lacks some. The repertoire table contains 1,500 to 2,000 clones. Their antigens remain unidentified. FACS sorting followed a roughly six-day coculture of CFSE-labeled recipient PBMCs with irradiated graft donor PBMCs. The specimen was CD4+ T cells from blood cultured with allogeneic cells, collected before the transplant. Receptor source: a human patient who received a combined kidney and bone marrow transplant.

By frequency, this clone is medium-sized. The CDR3 end falls 3 residues outside the read, so it is completed with the germline J gene. This chain joins TRBV18 and TRBJ2-1; D is possibly TRBD1 (6 bases). The germline V gene encodes CDR1 KGHSH and CDR2 LQKENI. V was shortened by 0 bases and J by 2 bases, with 8 bases between the two germline ends. The CDR3 has 15 amino acids. Partial CDR3 DNA: TGTGCCAGCTCACCACCGGGGGCAGCCTACAATGAG. This codes for CASSPPGAAYNE. The CDR3 as a whole reads CASSPPGAAYNEQFF.

This clone is called medium-sized based on its frequency. Sequencing ends 3 residues short of the CDR3 end; the germline J gene provides the rest. The chain recombines TRBV20-1 with TRBJ2-7, with TRBD2 identical over 11 bases. CDR1 DFQATT and CDR2 SNEGSKA come from the germline V gene (reference sequence). CDR3 length: 15 amino acids. V lost 3 bases and J lost 0; bases outside the gene matches: 4. The part of the CDR3 DNA that was read is TGCAGTGCTAGGGAACTAGCGGGAGCCTCCTACGAG. Translating it yields CSARELAGASYE. The whole CDR3 is CSARELAGASYEQYF.

This clone is called medium-sized based on its frequency. The read ends 3 residues early relative to the CDR3; the germline J gene fills the gap. The chain recombines TRBV6-2 or TRBV6-3 with TRBJ2-3, with D tentatively TRBD2 (7 bases). CDR3 length: 14 amino acids. Germline V lookup: CDR1 MNHEY, CDR2 SVGEGT. V shed 7 bases and J shed 4 bases, with 15 bases lying between them. The covered CDR3 bases are TGTGCCAGCAAGAGGGGGGGAGGGGCAGATACG. It codes for CASKRGGGADT. The CDR3 in its entirety is CASKRGGGADTQYF.

As regards this clone: At one of its ends the junction is not consistent with the germline gene, which may arise from a read error. The CDR3 extends 3 residues past the end of the read, so its final part is completed from the germline J gene. This same CDR3 is encoded by further DNA sequences in the sample. This chain connects TRBV7-9 to TRBJ2-7; D is perhaps TRBD2 (5 bases). This CDR3 region has 13 residues. CDR1 and CDR2 from the germline V gene are SEHNR and FQNEAQ (reference sequence). Incomplete CDR3 DNA: TGTGCGAGCAGCTTCTTTCTCCGGGGCGAG. Its translation: CASSFFLRGE. From start to end, the CDR3 is CASSFFLRGEQYF.

With respect to this clone: Read data end 3 residues before the CDR3 end; the end is taken from the germline J gene. The V call is TRBV5-1, the J call TRBJ2-2; 7 bases fit TRBD1. The CDR3 is 19 residues long. Germline assignment: CDR1 SGHRS and CDR2 YFSETQ. CDR3 bases read: TGCGCCAGCAGCCGAGGACAGGTTCACACCACCGGGGCTAATTCACCG. As protein: CASSRGQVHTTGANSP. The whole CDR3 sequence reads CASSRGQVHTTGANSPLFF. The whole variable domain, filled in from reference TRBV5-1 and TRBJ2-2, reads KAGVTQTPRYLIKTRGQQVTLSCSPISGHRSVSWYQQTPGQGLQFLFEYFSETQRNKGNFPGRFSGRQFSNSRSEMNVSTLELGDSALYLCASSRGQVHTTGANSPLFFGEGSRLTVL.

As concerns this clone: Sequencing ends 3 residues short of the CDR3 end; the germline J gene provides the rest. The rearrangement joins TRBV5-1 to TRBJ1-2; D is ambiguous. This CDR3 comprises 13 residues. Germline V gene lookup returns CDR1 SGHRS and CDR2 YFSETQ. Trimming shortened V by 4 bases and J by 5 bases, and 12 bases separated the two germline ends. CDR3 residues: CASSPTATYGYTF. CDR3 DNA (partial): TGCGCCAGCAGCCCTACCGCTACGTATGGC.

CDR3 DNA (partial): TGCGCCAGCAGCTTTATGGCGGGGGTAGGGGAGACC. This encodes CASSFMAGVGET. The full CDR3 protein is CASSFMAGVGETQYF. This chain links TRBV5-1 with TRBJ2-5; 7 bases are shared with TRBD2. Coverage ceases 3 residues before the CDR3 finishes, and the germline J gene fills in the end. V shed 2 bases and J 5 bases; nucleotides not matched to a gene: 9. Germline CDR1 and CDR2: SGHRS and YFSETQ. The CDR3 has 15 amino acids. The complete variable domain, with remaining parts taken from reference TRBV5-1 and TRBJ2-5, reads KAGVTQTPRYLIKTRGQQVTLSCSPISGHRSVSWYQQTPGQGLQFLFEYFSETQRNKGNFPGRFSGRQFSNSRSEMNVSTLELGDSALYLCASSFMAGVGETQYFGPGTRLLVL.

Frequency places this clone as medium-sized. The read stops 3 residues short of the end of the CDR3; the missing end is completed from the germline J gene. V and J are TRBV20-1 and TRBJ2-1; 9 nucleotides agree with TRBD1. The CDR3 runs to 14 residues. The ends lost 2 bases at V and 7 bases at J; junction bases unmatched: 6. Per the germline V gene, CDR1 is DFQATT and CDR2 is SNEGSKA (reference sequence). The DNA read from the CDR3 is TGCAGTGCTAGACAGGACAGGGGTTGGAATGAG. It specifies CSARQDRGWNE. The complete CDR3 protein is CSARQDRGWNEQFF.

This clone is medium-sized by frequency. The CDR3 end falls 3 residues outside the read, so it is completed with the germline J gene. The J gene is TRBJ2-7, the V gene TRBV20-1; 7 positions match TRBD2. This CDR3 has 17 residues. Germline CDR1 is DFQATT and CDR2 is SNEGSKA (reference sequence). V lost 1 base to trimming and J lost 0 bases; unmatched junction nucleotides: 12. The CDR3 DNA, read in part, is TGCAGTGCTAGAGCCCGGTTTACGGGGGGTCCCTCCTACGAG. Protein sequence: CSARARFTGGPSYE. The entire CDR3 protein reads CSARARFTGGPSYEQYF.

As concerns this clone: The read halts 3 residues ahead of the CDR3 end, with the missing end drawn from the germline J gene. The V call is TRBV2, the J call TRBJ2-2, with 8 bases matching TRBD1. The CDR3 length is 13 residues. The V gene's germline CDR1 is SNHLY and CDR2 FYNNEI. V lost 4 bases to trimming and J lost 8 bases; unmatched junction nucleotides: 3. The part of the CDR3 DNA that was read is TGTGCCAGCAGTGGCAGGGGGCATGGGGAG. This sequence encodes CASSGRGHGE. The full CDR3 sequence reads CASSGRGHGELFF. Full variable domain (rest looked up from reference TRBV2 and TRBJ2-2): EPEVTQTPSHQVTQMGQEVILRCVPISNHLYFYWYRQILGQKVEFLVSFYNNEISEKSEIFDDQFSVERPDGSNFTLKIRSTKLEDSAMYFCASSGRGHGELFFGEGSRLTVL.

Regarding this clone: Read coverage stops 3 residues before the CDR3 terminus; the germline J gene supplies the remainder. This sequence joins TRBV5-1 and TRBJ1-1; TRBD1 is a possible D gene (6 bases). V was cut by 7 bases and J by 4 bases, with 14 bases left in between. This CDR3 has 13 amino acids. Germline lookup yields CDR1 SGHRS and CDR2 YFSETQ. The CDR3 bases that were read are TGCGCCAGCCACGGGGGGCTTAGCACTGAA. It encodes CASHGGLSTE. The whole CDR3 sequence reads CASHGGLSTEAFF.

According to its frequency, this clone is medium-sized. The read terminates 3 residues ahead of where the CDR3 ends, so the germline J gene completes it. This chain uses TRBV12-5 with TRBJ2-3; TRBD2 agrees at 7 bases. Trimming at V came to 6 bases and at J to 3 bases, leaving 3 bases not matched to a gene. The CDR3 runs to 13 residues. From germline, CDR1 is LGHNT and CDR2 FRNRAP. The CDR3 sequence is CASGNSGTDTQYF. Incomplete CDR3 DNA: TGTGCTAGTGGAAATAGCGGGACAGATACG. The full variable domain, completed using reference TRBV12-5 and TRBJ2-3, is DARVTQTPRHKVTEMGQEVTMRCQPILGHNTVFWYRQTMMQGLELLAYFRNRAPLDDSGMPKDRFSAEMPDATLATLKIQPSEPRDSAVYFCASGNSGTDTQYFGPGTRLTVL.

Concerning this clone: The CDR3 end falls 3 residues outside the read, so it is completed with the germline J gene. The chain carries TRBV30 and TRBJ1-2; 8 nucleotides match TRBD1. Germline assignment: CDR1 GTSNPN and CDR2 SVGIG (reference sequence). The CDR3 runs to 14 residues. The CDR3 bases that were read are TGTGCCTGGAGTGTACCCGACAGGGGCTACGAC. This codes for CAWSVPDRGYD. The entire CDR3 sequence reads CAWSVPDRGYDYTF.

Its frequency marks this clone as large. Read coverage stops 3 residues before the CDR3 terminus; the germline J gene supplies the remainder. The chain couples TRBV19 to TRBJ2-5; unclear D gene. V was shortened by 6 bases and J by 5 bases, with 10 bases between the two germline ends. Germline assignment: CDR1 LNHDA and CDR2 SQIVND (reference sequence). The CDR3 runs to 12 residues. CDR3 loop: CASRGEAETQYF. Incomplete CDR3 DNA: TGTGCCAGTAGAGGAGAAGCGGAGACC.

As to this clone: The read terminates 3 residues before the CDR3 end, so the remaining end is supplied by the germline J gene. The V call is TRBV5-1, the J call TRBJ2-7; tentative D call: TRBD1 (5 bases). The CDR3 covers 16 residues. Trimming took 0 bases from V and 3 from J, leaving 16 bases between them. From germline, CDR1 is SGHRS and CDR2 YFSETQ. The CDR3 bases that were read are TGCGCCAGCAGCTTGGATGGAACCAGGGCGTTCTACGAG. Translated, it gives CASSLDGTRAFYE. The entire CDR3 is CASSLDGTRAFYEQYF.

A word on this clone: The read terminates 3 residues before the CDR3 end, so the remaining end is supplied by the germline J gene. The chain joins TRBV5-1 to TRBJ2-1, with a weak D call TRBD2 (5 bases). V lost 2 bases, J lost 6 bases, and 12 bases lay in between. There are 14 residues in the CDR3. Germline V gene lookup returns CDR1 SGHRS and CDR2 YFSETQ. The CDR3 spells CASSFRTSGNEQFF. The CDR3 bases that were read are TGCGCCAGCAGCTTCCGCACAAGCGGCAATGAG.

This clone shows up as medium-sized by frequency. The read halts 3 residues ahead of the CDR3 end, with the missing end drawn from the germline J gene. This chain links TRBV29-1 with TRBJ2-5, with a possible D match to TRBD2 (6 bases). Between the trimmed V and J ends, which lost 1 base and 3 bases, there was a span of 15 bases. This CDR3 is 15 amino acids long. CDR1 is SQVTM and CDR2 is ANQGSEA in the germline V gene. CDR3 amino acids: CSVEVRGLTKETQYF. CDR3 DNA, as far as it was read: TGCAGCGTTGAAGTGAGAGGACTAACTAAAGAGACC.

In terms of frequency, this clone is medium-sized. The observed sequence ends 3 residues before the CDR3 terminus, with the missing tail filled in from the germline J gene. The rearrangement links TRBV19 to TRBJ1-1; 11 bases are shared with TRBD1. Germline V gene sequence: CDR1 LNHDA, CDR2 SQIVND (reference sequence). The CDR3 runs 17 residues. V lost 3 bases, J lost 3 bases, and 9 bases stayed unmatched. This CDR3 is CASSISFPGQGDTEAFF. Partial CDR3 DNA: TGTGCCAGTAGTATCAGTTTCCCGGGACAGGGGGACACTGAA.

For this clone: With the read ending 3 residues before the CDR3 end, the germline J gene is used to fill in that end. The chain is built from TRBV7-2 and TRBJ2-7; 13 nucleotides match TRBD2. The CDR3 loop spans 18 amino acids. Germline CDR1 and CDR2: SGHTA and FQGNSA. V lost 0 bases and J lost 3; bases outside the gene matches: 8. The CDR3: CASSLASRGTSGVYEQYF. CDR3 DNA, as far as it was read: TGTGCCAGCAGCTTAGCGAGTAGAGGGACTAGCGGGGTCTACGAG. Supplemented by reference TRBV7-2 and TRBJ2-7, the full variable domain reads GAGVSQSPSNKVTEKGKDVELRCDPISGHTALYWYRQSLGQGLEFLIYFQGNSAPDKSGLPSDRFSAERTGGSVSTLTIQRTQQEDSAVYLCASSLASRGTSGVYEQYFGPGTRLTVT.